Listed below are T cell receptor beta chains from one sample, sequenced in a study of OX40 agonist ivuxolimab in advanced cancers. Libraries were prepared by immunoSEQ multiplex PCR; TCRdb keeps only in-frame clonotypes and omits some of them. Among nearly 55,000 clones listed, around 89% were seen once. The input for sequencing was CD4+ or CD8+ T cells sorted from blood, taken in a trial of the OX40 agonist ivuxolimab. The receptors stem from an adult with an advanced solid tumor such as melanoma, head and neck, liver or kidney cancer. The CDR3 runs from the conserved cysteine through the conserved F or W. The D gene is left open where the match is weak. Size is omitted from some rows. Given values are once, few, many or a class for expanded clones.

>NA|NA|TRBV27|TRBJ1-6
CASSFEGGPRYNSPLHF
TGTGCCAGCAGTTTTGAGGGAGGCCCACGGTATAATTCACCCCTCCACTTT
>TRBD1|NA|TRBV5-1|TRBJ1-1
CASRTTGEITEAFF
TGCGCCAGCAGGACGACAGGGGAAATCACTGAAGCTTTCTTT
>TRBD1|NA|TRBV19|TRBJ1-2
CASSVTGTEGEGYTF
TGTGCCAGTAGTGTTACCGGGACAGAAGGGGAAGGCTACACCTTC
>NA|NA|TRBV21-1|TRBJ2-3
CASSPSGGESTDTQYF
TGTGCCAGCAGCCCCTCGGGAGGAGAGAGCACAGATACGCAGTATTTT
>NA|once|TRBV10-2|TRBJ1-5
CASADVSYSNQPQHF
TGCGCCAGCGCGGACGTAAGTTATAGCAATCAGCCCCAGCATTTT
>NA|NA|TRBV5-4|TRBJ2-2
CASSPDKATNTGELFF
TGTGCCAGCAGCCCGGACAAGGCCACGAACACCGGGGAGCTGTTTTTT
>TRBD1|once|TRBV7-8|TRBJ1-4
CASTSDRAPFNEKLFF
TGTGCCAGCACCTCGGACAGGGCACCTTTTAATGAAAAACTGTTTTTT
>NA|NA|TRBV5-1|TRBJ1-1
CASRGAGETEAFF
TGCGCCAGCAGAGGGGCGGGGGAAACTGAAGCTTTCTTT
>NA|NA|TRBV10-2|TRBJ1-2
CASSGPGTEGYTF
TGCGCCAGCAGTGGGCCAGGGACGGAAGGCTACACCTTC
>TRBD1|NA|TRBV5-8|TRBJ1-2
CASSLYTGGGYGYTF
TGTGCCAGCAGCTTGTATACAGGGGGCGGATATGGCTACACCTTC
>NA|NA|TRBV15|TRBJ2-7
CATSRGWEEQYF
TGTGCCACCAGCAGAGGATGGGAGGAGCAGTACTTC
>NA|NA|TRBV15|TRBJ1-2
CATSRGPAARVGYTF
TGTGCCACCAGCAGAGGCCCCGCGGCGCGGGTAGGCTACACCTTC
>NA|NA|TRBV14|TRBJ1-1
CASSLRGGNTEAFF
TGTGCCAGCAGCCTGAGGGGGGGGAACACTGAAGCTTTCTTT
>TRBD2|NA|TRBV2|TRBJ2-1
CASREGLAGRYNEQFF
TGTGCCAGCAGGGAGGGACTAGCGGGCCGCTACAATGAGCAGTTCTTC
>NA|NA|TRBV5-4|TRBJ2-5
CASSPGQRRETQYF
TGTGCCAGCAGCCCGGGCCAACGGCGCGAGACCCAGTACTTC
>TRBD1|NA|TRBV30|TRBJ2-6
CAWTRPGTGSGANVLTF
TGTGCCTGGACCCGTCCCGGGACAGGGTCGGGGGCCAACGTCCTGACTTTC
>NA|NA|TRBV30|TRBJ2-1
CASRGYNEQFF
TGTGCTTCGCGGGGCTACAATGAGCAGTTCTTC
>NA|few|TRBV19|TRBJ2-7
CASTADGASTYYEQYF
TGTGCCAGTACTGCCGACGGGGCCAGTACTTACTACGAGCAGTACTTC
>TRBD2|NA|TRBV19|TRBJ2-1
CASSTAGGNEQFF
TGTGCCAGTAGTACGGCGGGAGGCAATGAGCAGTTCTTC
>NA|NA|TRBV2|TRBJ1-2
CASSGDGYGYTF
TGTGCCAGCAGCGGGGACGGCTATGGCTACACCTTC
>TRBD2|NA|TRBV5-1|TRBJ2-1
CASSLATGGPTEQFF
TGCGCCAGCAGCTTGGCCACGGGGGGGCCTACTGAGCAGTTCTTC
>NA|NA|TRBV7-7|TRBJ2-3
CASSLAQDTTQYF
TGTGCTAGCAGCTTAGCCCAGGACACTACGCAGTATTTT
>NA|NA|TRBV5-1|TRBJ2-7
CASSLSGSSHEQYF
TGCGCCAGCAGCTTGAGCGGGTCGAGCCACGAGCAGTACTTC
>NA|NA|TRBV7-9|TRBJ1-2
CASSPTRGGVGDGYTF
TGTGCCAGCAGCCCGACTAGAGGAGGGGTAGGCGATGGCTACACCTTC
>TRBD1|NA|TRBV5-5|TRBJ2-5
CASSRTGRQETQYF
TGTGCCAGCAGCCGGACAGGGCGGCAAGAGACCCAGTACTTC
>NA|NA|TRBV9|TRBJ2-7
CASSGDGGEQYF
TGTGCCAGCAGCGGGGACGGGGGAGAGCAGTACTTC
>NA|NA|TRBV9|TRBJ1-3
CASSVGVGNTIYF
TGTGCCAGCAGCGTAGGGGTGGGAAACACCATATATTTT
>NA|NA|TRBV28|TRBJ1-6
CASSLDSNSPLHF
TGTGCCAGCAGTTTGGACAGTAATTCACCCCTCCACTTT